The sequence of this T cell receptor (beta chain) was determined in a study of radiotherapy plus CTLA-4 blockade in lung cancer. In the case of this clone: Its antigen is unknown.

The protocol was immunoSEQ multiplex PCR, while the TCRdb copy is restricted to in-frame clones and leaves out a portion. The sample has about 60,000 clones; 70% to 80% are singletons. CDR3 length: 12 residues. Trimming removed 3 bases from V and 8 bases from J, with 10 bases in between. The germline V gene encodes CDR1 WSHSY and CDR2 SAAADI. General study results and limits: In blood, TCR clones derived from the tumor expanded after radiotherapy plus ipilimumab.

The source of this sequence is a human donor with non-small cell lung cancer who had a complete response to radiotherapy plus ipilimumab. The rearrangement joins TRBV10-2 to TRBJ1-2; a weak D match, TRBD1 (5 bases). The material was peripheral blood, obtained from a patient treated with radiotherapy plus ipilimumab. The CDR3 loop is CASSDRVWGYTF. The CDR3 DNA reads as TGCGCCAGCAGTGACAGGGTGTGGGGCTACACCTTC.